The 24 T cell receptor beta chains below come from one sample, sequenced in a study of blood T cell repertoires in COVID-19. Sequencing was performed with immunoSEQ multiplex PCR; in TCRdb, only in-frame clones are kept and a portion is missing. Among fewer than 400,000 clones, more than 75% were seen once, and the ten largest hold approximately 9.3%. Sequencing was performed on PBMCs or T cells enriched from blood (not recorded which). The receptor set was obtained from a woman between 50 and 59 years old who had recovered from COVID-19.

V usage is TRBV19 and J usage is TRBJ2-2; 9 positions agree with TRBD2. Germline V gene data show CDR1 as LNHDA and CDR2 as SQIVND (reference sequence). With 3 bases clipped from V and 7 bases from J, the junction kept 3 bases outside the gene matches. The CDR3 consists of 14 residues. CDR3 protein: CASSISGGGGELFF. Here the CDR3 DNA reads TGTGCCAGTAGTATTAGCGGGGGAGGCGGGGAGCTGTTTTTT.

The chain employs TRBV30 and TRBJ1-5; unclear D gene. The ends were cut back, 1 base at V and 7 bases at J, with 11 bases in the middle. The CDR3 is made up of 13 amino acids. From germline, CDR1 is GTSNPN and CDR2 SVGIG (reference sequence). CDR3 loop: CAWSGGYGQPQHF. The CDR3, as DNA: TGTGCCTGGAGTGGAGGTTATGGCCAGCCCCAGCATTTT.

The chain's CDR3 is CASSSGGLREQYF. The CDR3 region has the DNA TGTGCCAGCAGTTCAGGGGGCTTGCGAGAGCAGTACTTC. The V and J genes are TRBV2 and TRBJ2-7, with TRBD1 identical over 8 bases. V was clipped by 5 bases and J by 7 bases; unmatched bases: 7. CDR3 length: 13 residues. Germline V gene lookup returns CDR1 SNHLY and CDR2 FYNNEI.

The V gene is TRBV6-5, the J gene TRBJ1-6; the match to TRBD1 covers 7 bases. Losses at the gene ends were 6 bases for V and 15 bases for J; bases not matched to a gene: 11. CDR3 length: 13 residues. Germline assignment: CDR1 MNHEY and CDR2 SVGAGI. The CDR3 loop is CASSPGGSWNLHF. The CDR3 DNA follows: TGTGCCAGCAGCCCAGGGGGGTCGTGGAACCTCCACTTT.

The chain carries TRBV24-1 and TRBJ2-1; 11 bases agree with TRBD2. V was pared by 0 bases and J by 6 bases, with 0 bases of the junction left unmatched. Germline V gene data show CDR1 as KGHDR and CDR2 as SFDVKD. The CDR3 is 15 amino acids. The CDR3 here is CATSDLTSGGNEQFF. Here the CDR3 DNA reads TGTGCCACCAGTGATTTGACTAGCGGGGGCAATGAGCAGTTCTTC.

This rearrangement joins TRBV29-1 to TRBJ1-1, with D possibly matching TRBD1 (6 bases). V was shortened by 5 bases and J by 2 bases, with 18 bases between the two germline ends. From germline, CDR1 is SQVTM and CDR2 ANQGSEA. CDR3 size: 15 residues. The CDR3 loop is CSVTTGHLANTEAFF. The CDR3 DNA is TGCAGCGTTACGACAGGACACTTAGCTAACACTGAAGCTTTCTTT. The full variable domain, in which reference TRBV29-1 and TRBJ1-1 provide the parts outside the CDR3, is SAVISQKPSRDICQRGTSLTIQCQVDSQVTMMFWYRQQPGQSLTLIATANQGSEATYESGFVIDKFPISRPNLTFSTLTVSNMSPEDSSIYLCSVTTGHLANTEAFFGQGTRLTVV.

V and J are TRBV5-1 and TRBJ1-4; a weak D match, TRBD1 (6 bases). Germline values: CDR1 SGHRS, CDR2 YFSETQ. The CDR3 consists of 15 residues. V lost 3 bases to trimming and J lost 5 bases, with 14 bases between them. In nucleotides, the CDR3 is TGCGCCAGCAGCTCCGGACAGTCGGGGAATGAAAAACTGTTTTTT. Its protein is CASSSGQSGNEKLFF.

This chain uses TRBV3-1 (or the pseudogene TRBV3-2) with TRBJ1-2; D unclear. CDR1 is LGHDT, CDR2 YNNKEL, per germline (reference sequence). The V end was cut by 1 base, the J end by 8 bases, with 17 bases between. The CDR3 extends over 15 amino acids. In DNA form, the CDR3 reads TGTGCCAGCAGCCAAGGTCCGGGGTCGGGATCAGGCTACACCTTC. It is translated as CASSQGPGSGSGYTF.

The chain's CDR3 is CASSLGQGGEAFF. CDR3 in DNA: TGCGCCAGCAGCTTAGGACAGGGGGGTGAAGCTTTCTTT. The J gene is TRBJ1-1, the V gene TRBV5-1; TRBD1 agrees at 10 bases. The V and J ends lost 2 bases and 7 bases, in that order; junction bases with no gene match: 2. Germline lookup yields CDR1 SGHRS and CDR2 YFSETQ. CDR3 length: 13 residues. Full variable domain (rest looked up from reference TRBV5-1 and TRBJ1-1): KAGVTQTPRYLIKTRGQQVTLSCSPISGHRSVSWYQQTPGQGLQFLFEYFSETQRNKGNFPGRFSGRQFSNSRSEMNVSTLELGDSALYLCASSLGQGGEAFFGQGTRLTVV.

This rearrangement joins TRBV5-1 to TRBJ2-6; D ambiguous. The CDR3 length is 14 residues. The germline V and J ends were trimmed by 2 bases and 0 bases, with 3 bases remaining between them. Germline loops: CDR1 SGHRS, CDR2 YFSETQ. CDR3 sequence reads: CASSFGSGANVLTF. CDR3 nucleotides: TGCGCCAGCAGCTTCGGCTCTGGGGCCAACGTCCTGACTTTC.

This clone was observed many times. The rearrangement joins TRBV6-1 to TRBJ2-1; TRBD2 agrees at 12 bases. Germline V lookup: CDR1 MNHNS, CDR2 SASEGT. This CDR3 spans 16 amino acids. Trimming took 4 bases from V and 0 from J; bases not matched to a gene: 1. The CDR3: CASSGLAGVSYNEQFF. For the CDR3, the DNA is TGTGCCAGCAGTGGACTAGCGGGGGTCTCCTACAATGAGCAGTTCTTC.

The CDR3 sequence: CASSLFGTGENQPQHF. In DNA form, the CDR3 reads TGTGCCAGCAGCTTATTCGGGACAGGGGAAAATCAGCCCCAGCATTTT. The rearrangement joins TRBV7-2 to TRBJ1-5; TRBD1 matches at 10 bases. The V segment lost 2 bases and the J segment 4 bases; nucleotides outside the gene matches: 5. The length of the CDR3 is 16 residues. Germline V gene data show CDR1 as SGHTA and CDR2 as FQGNSA.

This clone was picked up a small number of times. The CDR3 region has the DNA TGTGCCAGCAGCTTAAAGGGCGGGACAGGGGAAGCTTTCTTT. Residues: CASSLKGGTGEAFF. The J gene is TRBJ1-1, the V gene TRBV7-3, with 9 bases aligning to TRBD1. CDR1 and CDR2 (germline): SGHTA, FQGTGA. The V segment lost 1 base and the J segment 8 bases; nucleotides outside the gene matches: 5. The CDR3 totals 14 residues.

J is TRBJ1-2 and V is TRBV7-9; D gene unclear. The CDR3 spans 12 residues. Between the trimmed V and J ends, which lost 2 bases and 1 base, there was a span of 2 bases. Per the germline V gene, CDR1 is SEHNR and CDR2 is FQNEAQ (reference sequence). The CDR3 loop is CASSLLNYGYTF. CDR3 coding DNA: TGTGCCAGCAGCTTACTTAACTATGGCTACACCTTC.

V is TRBV6-8 and J is TRBJ2-2, with D possibly being TRBD2 (5 bases). This CDR3 contains 13 residues. Germline CDR1 MNHGY, CDR2 SAAAGT. V lost 5 bases, J lost 5 bases, and 9 bases lay in between. The CDR3 is CASSTDLTGELFF. The CDR3 coding sequence is TGTGCCAGCAGTACGGACTTAACCGGGGAGCTGTTTTTT.

This clone was detected once. The J gene is TRBJ2-1, the V gene TRBV10-1, with 12 bases identical to TRBD1. V lost 2 bases, J lost 4 bases, and 6 bases stayed unmatched. The CDR3 has 17 amino acids. Germline CDR1 WNHNN, CDR2 SYGVQD (reference sequence). The CDR3 here is CASSEERDRGPYNEQFF. Here the CDR3 DNA reads TGCGCCAGCAGTGAGGAGAGGGACAGGGGGCCTTACAATGAGCAGTTCTTC.

The chain recombines TRBV29-1 with TRBJ2-7; tentatively, D is TRBD1 (6 bases). V lost 4 bases and J lost 4, with 14 bases in between. The CDR3 has 13 amino acids. The germline V gene encodes CDR1 SQVTM and CDR2 ANQGSEA. The CDR3 protein is CSVGQAFGYEQYF. The CDR3 region has the DNA TGCAGCGTTGGACAGGCCTTTGGGTACGAGCAGTACTTC.

This clone was counted ten times or more. This chain links TRBV29-1 with TRBJ1-2; TRBD1 is a possible D gene (5 bases). Trimming removed 4 bases from V and 4 bases from J, with 22 bases in between. The V gene's germline CDR1 is SQVTM and CDR2 ANQGSEA. The CDR3 runs 16 residues. The CDR3 loop is CSVGGPKGREAYGYTF. CDR3 DNA sequence: TGCAGCGTTGGGGGACCGAAGGGACGGGAGGCCTATGGCTACACCTTC.

V is TRBV12-3 or TRBV12-4 and J is TRBJ1-6; no clear D. The CDR3 length is 12 residues. Trimming shortened V by 7 bases and J by 9 bases, and 10 bases separated the two germline ends. CDR3 loop: CASNGLGSPLHF. The CDR3 nucleotides read TGTGCCAGCAATGGACTTGGTTCACCCCTCCACTTT.

CDR3 in amino acids: CASSQDRGRLSGNTIYF. The CDR3 nucleotides read TGCGCCAGCAGCCAAGACCGAGGTAGGCTCTCCGGAAACACCATATATTTT. V is TRBV4-1 and J is TRBJ1-3, with no clear D. The length of the CDR3 is 17 residues. Germline loops: CDR1 MGHRA, CDR2 YSYEKL. V lost 0 bases, J lost 4 bases, and 16 bases lay in between.

The chain joins TRBV5-6 to TRBJ2-7; D may be TRBD1 (6 bases). Trimming shortened V by 4 bases and J by 3 bases, and 11 bases separated the two germline ends. The CDR3 sequence is 13 residues long. CDR1 SGHDT and CDR2 YYEEEE come from the germline V gene. CDR3 amino acids: CASSEGTYYEQYF. CDR3 nucleotides: TGTGCCAGCAGCGAGGGGACATACTACGAGCAGTACTTC. The whole variable domain, remainder taken from reference TRBV5-6 and TRBJ2-7, is DAGVTQSPTHLIKTRGQQVTLRCSPKSGHDTVSWYQQALGQGPQFIFQYYEEEERQRGNFPDRFSGHQFPNYSSELNVNALLLGDSALYLCASSEGTYYEQYFGPGTRLTVT.

The CDR3 region has the DNA TGTGCCAGCAGTCGCAGGGACAGGGCCCTTGGCGGCTACACCTTC. Translated: CASSRRDRALGGYTF. V gene TRBV6-5 combines with J gene TRBJ1-2; 9 positions match TRBD1. This CDR3 is 15 amino acids long. Trimming removed 5 bases from V and 8 bases from J; junction bases left unmatched: 12. Germline CDR1 is MNHEY and CDR2 is SVGAGI.

The chain is built from TRBV7-8 and TRBJ1-5, with D possibly matching TRBD1 (5 bases). The CDR3 totals 17 residues. CDR1 is SGHVS and CDR2 is FQNEAQ in the germline V gene. V lost 0 bases and J lost 2, with 14 bases in between. The CDR3 DNA is TGTGCCAGCAGCTTAGCGCCCAGGCAGGGTGGCAATCAGCCCCAGCATTTT. It specifies CASSLAPRQGGNQPQHF.

V is TRBV19 and J is TRBJ1-1; possibly TRBD1 for D (6 bases). The germline V gene encodes CDR1 LNHDA and CDR2 SQIVND (reference sequence). V was cut by 5 bases and J by 0 bases, with 13 bases left in between. This CDR3 spans 15 amino acids. The CDR3: CASSVNRELNTEAFF. The CDR3 nucleotides are TGTGCCAGTAGTGTCAACAGGGAATTGAACACTGAAGCTTTCTTT.